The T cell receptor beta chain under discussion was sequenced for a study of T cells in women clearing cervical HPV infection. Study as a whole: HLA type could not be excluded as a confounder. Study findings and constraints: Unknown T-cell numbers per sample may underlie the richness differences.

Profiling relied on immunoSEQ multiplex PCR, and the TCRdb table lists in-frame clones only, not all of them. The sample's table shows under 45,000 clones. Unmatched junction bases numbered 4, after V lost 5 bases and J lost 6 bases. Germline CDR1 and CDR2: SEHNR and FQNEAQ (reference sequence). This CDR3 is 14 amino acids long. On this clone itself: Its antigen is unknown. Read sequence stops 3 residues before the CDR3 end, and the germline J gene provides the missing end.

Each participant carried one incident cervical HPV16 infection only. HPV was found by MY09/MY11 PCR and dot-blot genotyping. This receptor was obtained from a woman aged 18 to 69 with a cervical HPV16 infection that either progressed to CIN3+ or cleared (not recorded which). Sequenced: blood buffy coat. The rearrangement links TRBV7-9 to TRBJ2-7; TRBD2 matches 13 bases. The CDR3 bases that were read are TGTGCCAGCAGCACAGGACTAGCGGGAGTCGAG. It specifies CASSTGLAGVE. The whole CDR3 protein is CASSTGLAGVEQYF. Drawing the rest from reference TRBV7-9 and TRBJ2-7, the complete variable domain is DTGVSQNPRHKITKRGQNVTFRCDPISEHNRLYWYRQTLGQGPEFLTYFQNEAQLEKSRLLSDRFSAERPKGSFSTLEIQRTEQGDSAMYLCASSTGLAGVEQYFGPGTRLTVT.